This T cell receptor beta chain stems from a study of OX40 agonist ivuxolimab in advanced cancers. Study background: Melanoma, hepatocellular carcinoma, head and neck or renal cell cancer occurred in dose-escalation patients. Aged roughly 20 to 79 with a mean of approximately 57 years, they were almost 85% male.

The CDR3 contains 12 residues. Looked up from germline, CDR1 is SEHNR and CDR2 is FQNEAQ (reference sequence). V was trimmed by 5 bases and J by 3 bases, leaving 7 bases between them. The table came from immunoSEQ multiplex PCR; TCRdb's copy has only in-frame clones and leaves some out. The data contain tens of thousands of clones, roughly nine tenths of them singletons. The sample in question was CD4+ or CD8+ T cells sorted from blood, obtained in a trial of the OX40 agonist ivuxolimab. The source is an adult with an advanced solid tumor such as melanoma, head and neck, liver or kidney cancer. The V gene is TRBV7-9, the J gene TRBJ2-5; D gene ambiguous. CDR3 protein: CASSRTEETQYF. The CDR3 DNA is TGTGCCAGCAGCCGGACGGAAGAGACCCAGTACTTC.